These 6 T cell receptor beta chains were sequenced from one sample in a study of early T cells in non-severe SARS-CoV-2 infection (dated by TCRdb to the early 2020s). The library was prepared using 5' RACE. Instrument used: NextSeq 500. TCRdb reanalyzed the raw reads on its own, using fastp at Q25 for trimming and MiXCR for clone calling, and kept in-frame beta chains. Each record represents a unique CDR3 protein, reported with the most common genes and DNA among its rows. This sample lists about 38,000 distinct CDR3 sequences; roughly 4.5% were detected once. The top ten clones comprise 15% to 20% of the sample. Material: whole blood. Receptor source: an adult who was a healthcare worker with PCR-confirmed SARS-CoV-2 infection or an uninfected control (not recorded which).

This clonotype came up a few times. J is TRBJ1-4 and V is TRBV18; D is unresolved. Trimming shortened V by 2 bases and J by 11 bases, and 9 bases separated the two germline ends. The CDR3 is made up of 12 amino acids. Per the germline V gene, CDR1 is KGHSH and CDR2 is LQKENI. The CDR3, as DNA: TGTGCCAGCTCACCAGAGGCCGTGAAACTGTTTTTT. Translation: CASSPEAVKLFF.

This clonotype was seen many times. The chain couples TRBV30 to TRBJ2-7, with 7 bases identical to TRBD2. The ends lost 3 bases at V and 3 bases at J; junction bases unmatched: 14. The CDR3 sequence is 16 residues long. CDR1 is GTSNPN and CDR2 is SVGIG in the germline V gene (reference sequence). The chain's CDR3 is CAWSWMGGTRVYEQYF. CDR3 nucleotide sequence: TGTGCCTGGAGCTGGATGGGAGGGACTCGTGTCTACGAGCAGTACTTC.

This clonotype showed up many times. V is TRBV7-6 and J is TRBJ2-1; 8 bases are shared with TRBD2. V shed 4 bases, J shed 2 bases, and the junction held 13 bases outside the gene matches. Germline lookup yields CDR1 SGHVS and CDR2 FNYEAQ. The CDR3 length is 18 residues. The chain's CDR3 is CASSSTPSGGVTYNEQFF. In DNA, the CDR3 is TGTGCCAGCAGCTCAACCCCGAGCGGGGGTGTCACCTACAATGAGCAGTTCTTC.

The chain recombines TRBV6-1 with TRBJ2-6, with no clear D. Germline V lookup: CDR1 MNHNS, CDR2 SASEGT. The CDR3 extends over 13 amino acids. V was trimmed by 6 bases and J by 2 bases, leaving 5 bases between them. The chain's CDR3 is CASRGTGANVLTF. The CDR3 nucleotides are TGTGCCAGCAGAGGGACTGGGGCCAACGTCCTGACTTTC.

This clonotype was seen repeatedly, ten times or more. The rearrangement uses TRBV7-3 and TRBJ2-3; 10 bases are shared with TRBD2. V was clipped by 4 bases and J by 6 bases; unmatched bases: 19. Looked up from germline, CDR1 is SGHTA and CDR2 is FQGTGA. This CDR3 region has 19 residues. CDR3 nucleotides: TGTGCCAGCAGCTCCCGGGGTCGTCGGGCTAGCGGGGGCGGGGATACGCAGTATTTT. It codes for CASSSRGRRASGGGDTQYF.

Many counts were recorded for this clonotype. The CDR3 sequence is CASSEEGARGNQPQHF. The DNA for the CDR3 is TGTGCCAGCAGCGAGGAGGGGGCAAGGGGCAATCAGCCCCAGCATTTT. This chain joins TRBV2 and TRBJ1-5; 7 positions match TRBD1. CDR3 length: 16 residues. CDR1 and CDR2 from the germline V gene are SNHLY and FYNNEI. V lost 6 bases and J lost 2; bases outside the gene matches: 10.